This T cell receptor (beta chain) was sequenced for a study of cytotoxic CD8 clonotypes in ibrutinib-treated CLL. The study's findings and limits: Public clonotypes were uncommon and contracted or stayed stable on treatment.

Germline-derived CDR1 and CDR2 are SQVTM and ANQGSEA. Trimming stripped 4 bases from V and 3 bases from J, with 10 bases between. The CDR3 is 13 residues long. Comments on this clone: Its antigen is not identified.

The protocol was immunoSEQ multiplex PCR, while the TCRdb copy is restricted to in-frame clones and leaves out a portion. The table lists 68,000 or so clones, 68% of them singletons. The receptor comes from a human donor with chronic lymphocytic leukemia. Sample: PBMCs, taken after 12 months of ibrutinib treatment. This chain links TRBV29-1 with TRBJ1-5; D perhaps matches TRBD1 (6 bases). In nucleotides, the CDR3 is TGCAGCGTTGGGGCAGGGGTCAATCAGCCCCAGCATTTT. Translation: CSVGAGVNQPQHF.